This T cell receptor beta chain comes out of a study of blood T cell repertoires in COVID-19. Study-level background: The study drew acute and convalescent COVID-19 samples from the United States, Italy and Spain. Nucleic acid was either cDNA or gDNA, and it came from T cells, B-cell-depleted T cells, or PBMCs.

Original data processing: The authors estimated nucleated cell counts from reference gene primer amplification. Measured with immunoSEQ multiplex PCR; TCRdb has only the in-frame clones, and not every one. That table gives V, J and clone size, and the DNA gave D and trimming. The data contain roughly 200,000 clones, less than 85% of them singletons. The CDR3 is 13 amino acids. The ends were cut back, 3 bases at V and 14 bases at J, with 17 bases in the middle. A Seattle source enrolled patients during active infection and followed them longitudinally. The V gene is TRBV12-3 or TRBV12-4, the J gene TRBJ2-1; no reliable D call. This TCR was recovered from a woman older than 75 with COVID-19, enrolled during active disease. The sample consisted of peripheral blood. Here the CDR3 DNA reads TGTGCCAGCAGTTTTTTGGCGCGGAACTCGGAGTTCTTC. This gives the protein CASSFLARNSEFF.